This T cell receptor (beta chain) was recovered during a study of T cell changes during pregnancy in multiple sclerosis. Germline lookup yields CDR1 SEHNR and CDR2 FQNEAQ (reference sequence). V lost 3 bases and J lost 6, with 14 bases in between. The CDR3 is 15 residues long. Sequenced by immunoSEQ multiplex PCR; TCRdb stores in-frame clones only, minus some. The repertoire holds about 60,000 clones, with 93% as singletons. This sample comprised peripheral blood, obtained after pregnancy. This TCR came from a female donor with multiple sclerosis, enrolled in a pregnancy study. The chain has TRBV7-9 and TRBJ2-2; the D gene is possibly TRBD1 (6 bases). In nucleotides, the CDR3 is TGTGCCAGCAGCTTCCGGAAAGGGGGATCCGGGGAGCTGTTTTTT. Protein sequence: CASSFRKGGSGELFF.